These T cell receptor beta chains were read from a single sample in a study of Graves' ophthalmopathy and Graves' hyperthyroidism. TCRdb re-called the multiplex PCR reads through MiXCR, storing one row per CDR3 protein. The sample has 400,000 or so distinct CDR3 sequences; about a sixth are singletons. Material: peripheral blood. The receptors here all came from an adult woman with stable Graves' hyperthyroidism. CDR3s include the opening cysteine and the closing phenylalanine or tryptophan. D genes are given only for firm matches. Clone size is stated in some rows and not others, as once, few, many or a class when expanded.

size,length,V,D,J,DNA,CDR3
many,16,TRBV6-1,NA,TRBJ1-3,TGTGCCAGCAGTGAAGCGAGGTCCTACTCTGGAAACACCATATATTTT,CASSEARSYSGNTIYF
NA,12,TRBV6-1,NA,TRBJ1-2,TGTGCCAGCAGCCTACCTTCCTATGGCTACACCTTC,CASSLPSYGYTF
many,13,TRBV4-1,NA,TRBJ1-1,TGCGCCAGCAGCCAAGTTCAGGAGACTGAAGCTTTCTTT,CASSQVQETEAFF
many,14,TRBV10-3,TRBD2,TRBJ2-5,TGTGCCATCAGTGAACGGGAGGGCCAAGAGACCCAGTACTTC,CAISEREGQETQYF
many,18,TRBV19,NA,TRBJ2-4,TGTGCCAGTAGTACCGGTGACAGGGGAGGGGTAGCCAAAAACATTCAGTACTTC,CASSTGDRGGVAKNIQYF
NA,17,TRBV6-8,NA,TRBJ1-1,TGTGCCATCTGTTACGCGAAGGGGGTCAGGACGAACACTGAAGCTTTCTTT,CAICYAKGVRTNTEAFF
few,13,TRBV5-1,TRBD1,TRBJ2-5,TGCGCCAGCATCCCTGACAGGGGGAAGACCCAGTACTTC,CASIPDRGKTQYF
many,14,TRBV6-1,NA,TRBJ2-7,TGTGCCAGCAGCACCGGGGACAACTCCTACGAGCAGTACTTC,CASSTGDNSYEQYF
NA,15,TRBV29-1,NA,TRBJ2-5,TGCAGCGCTGATGGGTCCGGAGGGGTTGGCGAGGCCCAGTACTTC,CSADGSGGVGEAQYF
many,14,TRBV7-9,NA,TRBJ2-7,TGTGCCAGCAGCCCGACTCCGGGCAGGCGCGAGCAGTACTTC,CASSPTPGRREQYF
NA,20,TRBV12-3/TRBV12-4,NA,TRBJ2-7,TGTGCCAGCAGTTTAAGCCCCCGTCCCGTAAACGGCCAGGGAGGAGGGGAGCAGTACTTC,CASSLSPRPVNGQGGGEQYF
few,15,TRBV4-2,TRBD2,TRBJ2-7,TGTGCCAGCAGCCATTCGACTAGCCCCTCCTACGAGCAGTACTTC,CASSHSTSPSYEQYF
many,13,TRBV20-1,TRBD2,TRBJ2-7,TGCAGTGCTATTAGCGGGAGATCCTACGAGCAGTACTTC,CSAISGRSYEQYF
many,14,TRBV12-3/TRBV12-4,TRBD2,TRBJ2-2,TGTGCCAGCATGATCGCGGGAGGGCTGTGGGAGCTGTTTTTT,CASMIAGGLWELFF
NA,11,TRBV3-1,NA,TRBJ2-5,TGTGCCAGCAGCCGCGAGGGGGCCCAGTACTTC,CASSREGAQYF
NA,14,TRBV2,NA,TRBJ2-7,TGTGCCAGCTCAGCGGAGATGGGACCCTACGAGCAGTACTTC,CASSAEMGPYEQYF
many,13,TRBV30,TRBD1,TRBJ1-3,TGTGCCTGGTACAGGGGAGCTGGAAACACCATATATTTT,CAWYRGAGNTIYF
NA,13,TRBV30,NA,TRBJ1-2,TGTGCCTGGAGTCCCCAGATCTCCTATGGCTACACCTTC,CAWSPQISYGYTF
NA,12,TRBV9,NA,TRBJ2-2,TGTGCCAGCAGGCCCGGGGGCGGGGAGCTGTTTTTT,CASRPGGGELFF
many,12,TRBV10-3,NA,TRBJ1-2,TGTGCCATCAGTGGAGGGGCAGGGGGCTACACCTTC,CAISGGAGGYTF
many,14,TRBV10-3,TRBD2,TRBJ2-5,TGTGCCATCAGTCTTCGGGGGGGGGGAGAGACCCAGTACTTC,CAISLRGGGETQYF
NA,11,TRBV30,NA,TRBJ2-7,TGTGCCTGGAGTCGACCCTACGAGCAGTACTTC,CAWSRPYEQYF
many,15,TRBV4-1,TRBD2,TRBJ2-5,TGCGCCAGCAGCCAGGTGGGACTAGCACAAGAGACCCAGTACTTC,CASSQVGLAQETQYF
NA,14,TRBV4-1,TRBD1,TRBJ1-6,TGCGCCAGCACCCGGGACAGGGAGGCTTCACCCCTCCACTTT,CASTRDREASPLHF
NA,16,TRBV12-3/TRBV12-4,TRBD1,TRBJ1-5,TGTGCCAGCAGTTCTAACAGGGGGGACAGCAATCAGCCCCAGCATTTT,CASSSNRGDSNQPQHF
many,19,TRBV28,NA,TRBJ2-7,TGTGCCAGTAGGCCGGGCCAGGGTAGGAAGCACCTGGGGGCCTACGAGCAGTACTTC,CASRPGQGRKHLGAYEQYF
NA,15,TRBV6-5,NA,TRBJ1-2,TGTGCCAGCTGTTCCGGGGCAGGAAGGAACTATGGCTACACCTTC,CASCSGAGRNYGYTF
many,14,TRBV7-2,NA,TRBJ1-1,TGTGCCAGCAGCTTCGGACACACGAACACTGAAGCTTTCTTT,CASSFGHTNTEAFF
few,16,TRBV11-3,TRBD1,TRBJ1-6,TGTGCCAGCAGCCTCGCAGGGGGCGAGTATAATTCACCCCTCCACTTT,CASSLAGGEYNSPLHF
many,16,TRBV5-1,TRBD2,TRBJ2-5,TGCGCCAGCAGCTTCGGGACTAGCGGGAGTCGAGAGACCCAGTACTTC,CASSFGTSGSRETQYF
many,13,TRBV30,NA,TRBJ2-4,TGTGCCTGGAGGGGGCGAGCTCAAAACATTCAGTACTTC,CAWRGRAQNIQYF
NA,15,TRBV19,TRBD2,TRBJ2-5,TGTGCCAGTACAGTAGACAGCGGGAGCCGAGAGACCCAGTACTTC,CASTVDSGSRETQYF
many,15,TRBV7-9,NA,TRBJ2-7,TGTGCCAGCAGCGTCTTGTCGGCACTAGGCTACGAGCAGTACTTC,CASSVLSALGYEQYF
many,13,TRBV30,TRBD1,TRBJ1-5,TGTGCCTGGGCAAACAGGGGGAATCAGCCCCAGCATTTT,CAWANRGNQPQHF
many,15,TRBV12-3/TRBV12-4,TRBD1,TRBJ2-7,TGTGCCAGCAGTTTAGGGGGACAGGGGACGGGCGAGCAGTACTTC,CASSLGGQGTGEQYF
many,17,TRBV12-3/TRBV12-4,NA,TRBJ2-7,TGTGCCAGCAGTCCCTCAACGCATGGCCTGTCTACATACGAGCAGTACTTC,CASSPSTHGLSTYEQYF
NA,14,TRBV6-5,NA,TRBJ1-2,TGTGCCAGCAGTTACCCCGGACGAAGTTATGGCTACACCTTC,CASSYPGRSYGYTF
many,13,TRBV28,NA,TRBJ2-7,TGTGCCAGCAGTTTATCTTCAGAGTACGAGCAGTACTTC,CASSLSSEYEQYF
NA,15,TRBV10-3,TRBD1,TRBJ1-1,TGTGCCATCAGGGTAGACAGGGGGCGAGACACTGAAGCTTTCTTT,CAIRVDRGRDTEAFF
few,14,TRBV14,TRBD1,TRBJ2-7,TGTGCCAGCAGCCCCGCGACAGGGACCTACGAGCAGTACTTC,CASSPATGTYEQYF
many,15,TRBV5-1,NA,TRBJ1-1,TGCGCCAGCAGCTTGGATCCTTCCATTACAGGGGAAGCTTTCTTT,CASSLDPSITGEAFF
many,14,TRBV10-3,NA,TRBJ2-7,TGTGCCATCAGTCCAGGCGGACAGTCGGACGAGCAGTACTTC,CAISPGGQSDEQYF
NA,15,TRBV12-3/TRBV12-4,NA,TRBJ1-5,TGTGCCAGCAGTTTAGGAGGGCAGAATAATCAGCCCCAGCATTTT,CASSLGGQNNQPQHF
NA,14,TRBV20-1,NA,TRBJ1-1,TGCAGTGCTTTAGAAGGTTCAGGGAGGACTGAAGCTTTCTTT,CSALEGSGRTEAFF
few,14,TRBV7-8,NA,TRBJ2-7,TGTGCCAGCAGCTTGCATAGGGAATCCGACGAGCAGTACTTC,CASSLHRESDEQYF
NA,15,TRBV27,NA,TRBJ1-1,TGTGCCAGCAGTTCGCCCATTCAGGGGAGGACTGAAGCTTTCTTT,CASSSPIQGRTEAFF
NA,14,TRBV12-3/TRBV12-4,TRBD1,TRBJ2-7,TGTGCCAGCAGGGCCGGGACAGCCACCTACGAGCAGTACTTC,CASRAGTATYEQYF
NA,16,TRBV14,TRBD2,TRBJ2-2,TGTGCCAGCGGCCAACGACTAGCACTGAACACCGGGGAGCTGTTTTTT,CASGQRLALNTGELFF